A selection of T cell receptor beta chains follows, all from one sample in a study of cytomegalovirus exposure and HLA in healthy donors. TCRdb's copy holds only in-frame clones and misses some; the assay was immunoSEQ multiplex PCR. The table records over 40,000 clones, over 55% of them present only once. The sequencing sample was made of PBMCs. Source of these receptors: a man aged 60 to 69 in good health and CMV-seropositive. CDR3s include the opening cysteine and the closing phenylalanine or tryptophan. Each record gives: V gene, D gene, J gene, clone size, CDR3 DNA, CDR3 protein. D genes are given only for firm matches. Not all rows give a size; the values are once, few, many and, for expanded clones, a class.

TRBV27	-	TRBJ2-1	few	TGTGCCAGCAGTTCAGTCAGGGGCAATGAGCAGTTCTTC	CASSSVRGNEQFF
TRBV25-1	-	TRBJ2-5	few	TGTGCCAGCGGAGACGGGGGGCGGGAGACCCAGTACTTC	CASGDGGRETQYF
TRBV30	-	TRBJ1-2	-	TGTGCCTGGAGTCTAGCCGGGACACTTTATGGCTACACCTTC	CAWSLAGTLYGYTF
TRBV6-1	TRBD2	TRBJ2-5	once	TGTGCCAGCAGTGAAATGCAGGGAGGGTTAGGGTGGGAGACCCAGTACTTC	CASSEMQGGLGWETQYF
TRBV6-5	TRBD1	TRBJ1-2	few	TGTGCCAGCAGCTGCCCGGACAGGGTGTGTGGCTACACCTTC	CASSCPDRVCGYTF
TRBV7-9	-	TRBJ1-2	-	TGTGCCAGCAGCTCCCCAGGGTTCTATGGCTACACCTTC	CASSSPGFYGYTF
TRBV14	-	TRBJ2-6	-	TGTGCCAGCACCCAGACGGGGAGTTCTGGGGCCAACGTCCTGACTTTC	CASTQTGSSGANVLTF
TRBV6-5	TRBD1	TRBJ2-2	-	TGTGCCAGCCAACAGGGGCCCTACACCGGGGAGCTGTTTTTT	CASQQGPYTGELFF
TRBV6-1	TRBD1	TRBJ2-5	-	TGTGCCAGCAGTGATGACAGGGGGATATTTGAGACCCAGTACTTC	CASSDDRGIFETQYF
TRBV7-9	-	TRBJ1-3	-	TGTGCCAGCAGCCACGACCGACACTCTGGAAACACCATATATTTT	CASSHDRHSGNTIYF
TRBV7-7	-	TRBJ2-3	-	TGTGCTAGCAGCCCATCCACAGGGCCAGATACGCAGTATTTT	CASSPSTGPDTQYF
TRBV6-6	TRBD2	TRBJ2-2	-	TGTGCCAGCAGTACGGAGCGGGAGGTGGTCGGGGAGCTGTTTTTT	CASSTEREVVGELFF
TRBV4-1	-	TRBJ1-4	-	TGCGCCAGCAGCCAAGTGGTATTGAGTTTGGGCGCAACTAATGAAAAACTGTTTTTT	CASSQVVLSLGATNEKLFF
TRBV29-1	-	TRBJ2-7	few	TGCAGCGTTCGTCTCGGTCGGGGCGAGCAGTACTTC	CSVRLGRGEQYF
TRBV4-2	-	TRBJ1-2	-	TGTGCCAGCAGCCAAGTGTCAGGGGATTTCGATGGCTACACCTTC	CASSQVSGDFDGYTF
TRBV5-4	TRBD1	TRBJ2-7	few	TGTGCCAGCAGCACGACAGGGCACGAGCAGTACTTC	CASSTTGHEQYF
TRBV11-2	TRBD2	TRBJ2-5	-	TGTGCCAGCAGCTTCCAGACTAGCAGGGAGACCCAGTACTTC	CASSFQTSRETQYF
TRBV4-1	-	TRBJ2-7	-	TGCGCCAGCAGCCCAAAGTTATCCACAGGGAGTTCGTACGAGCAGTACTTC	CASSPKLSTGSSYEQYF
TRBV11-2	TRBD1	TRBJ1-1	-	TGTGCCAGCAGCCCAGTGGAGGGGGCGAGGAGCACTGAAGCTTTCTTT	CASSPVEGARSTEAFF
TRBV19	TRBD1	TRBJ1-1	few	TGTGCCAGTAGTATGGACAGGGACACTGAAGCTTTCTTT	CASSMDRDTEAFF
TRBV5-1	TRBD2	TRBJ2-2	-	TGCGCCAGCAGCCTAGCTAGCGGGAGGGCCTCAGGCACCGGGGAGCTGTTTTTT	CASSLASGRASGTGELFF
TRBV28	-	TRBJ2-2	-	TGTGCCAGCAGTTCACCGGGACAGCGAGCGGGTGGGGGTCCCGGGGAGCTGTTTTTT	CASSSPGQRAGGGPGELFF
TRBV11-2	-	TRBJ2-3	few	TGTGCCAGCAGTCTAGGAGGGGCAGATACGCAGTATTTT	CASSLGGADTQYF
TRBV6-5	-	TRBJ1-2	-	TGTGCCAGCAGTTACTCCGTAACAGCTAACTATGGCTACACCTTC	CASSYSVTANYGYTF
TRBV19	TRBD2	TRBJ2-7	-	TGTGCCAGTTCAGCGGGAGGAGCCTACGAGCAGTACTTC	CASSAGGAYEQYF
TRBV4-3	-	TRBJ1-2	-	TGCGCCAGCAGCCAAGACAGGGTTATTAACTATGGCTACACCTTC	CASSQDRVINYGYTF
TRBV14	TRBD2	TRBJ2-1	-	TGTGCCAGCAGCCAAGGGACTAGCGGGAGTGTCGGCTACAATGAGCAGTTCTTC	CASSQGTSGSVGYNEQFF
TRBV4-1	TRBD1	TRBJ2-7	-	TGCGCCAGCAGCCAAGGCTTGCTTTCCCGGACAGGCGCCTACGAGCAGTACTTC	CASSQGLLSRTGAYEQYF
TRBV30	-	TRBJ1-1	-	TGTGCCTGGAGTTCGGTTACCGAAGCTTTCTTT	CAWSSVTEAFF
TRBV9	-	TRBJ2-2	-	TGTGCCAGCAGCGCCCCGTTAAGGGGAGGGGGTAACACCGGGGAGCTGTTTTTT	CASSAPLRGGGNTGELFF
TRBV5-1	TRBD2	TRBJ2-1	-	TGCGCCAGCAGCTTGTCGGGAGGGCCGTACCATGAGCAGTTCTTC	CASSLSGGPYHEQFF
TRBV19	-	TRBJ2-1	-	TGTGCCAGTAGTAGTAGCGGCTCCTACAATGAGCAGTTCTTC	CASSSSGSYNEQFF
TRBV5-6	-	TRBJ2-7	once	TGTGCCAGCAGCCTGGAAGGGGGTGAGCAGTACTTC	CASSLEGGEQYF
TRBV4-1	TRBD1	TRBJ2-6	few	TGCGCCAGCGGGAGAGGGACAGGGGGCTCTGGGGCCAACGTCCTGACTTTC	CASGRGTGGSGANVLTF
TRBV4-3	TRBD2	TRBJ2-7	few	TGCGCCAGCAGCCAAGATCGCGCTAGCGGGCCCTCCTACGAGCAGTACTTC	CASSQDRASGPSYEQYF
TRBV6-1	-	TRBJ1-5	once	TGTGCCAGCTCGTACGGGGGGCAGGGAAAGATGGCCCAGCATTTT	CASSYGGQGKMAQHF
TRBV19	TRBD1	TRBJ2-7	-	TGTGCCAGTAGTACCTGGACAGGTGACTACGAGCAGTACTTC	CASSTWTGDYEQYF
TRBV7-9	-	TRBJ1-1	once	TGTGCCAGCAGGTACCCGGGGGCTGAAGCTTTCTTT	CASRYPGAEAFF
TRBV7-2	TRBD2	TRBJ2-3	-	TGTGCCAGCAGCCCTCGGGGGACTAGCGGCCTCCCGGATACGCAGTATTTT	CASSPRGTSGLPDTQYF
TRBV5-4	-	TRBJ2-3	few	TGTGCCAGCAGCCCTGGGGGGACCCCGGGCGCAGATACGCAGTATTTT	CASSPGGTPGADTQYF
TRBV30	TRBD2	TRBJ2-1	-	TGTGCCTGGAGTGTACCCCTAATGACTAGCGGGATGTCAAGCTCCTACAATGAGCAGTTCTTC	CAWSVPLMTSGMSSSYNEQFF
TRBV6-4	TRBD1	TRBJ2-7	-	TGTGCCAGCAGTGACTCCCCAGGGGGCCAAACCACCTACGAGCAGTACTTC	CASSDSPGGQTTYEQYF
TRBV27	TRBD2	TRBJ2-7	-	TGTGCCAGCAGTTCCAGGGCGGGAGGGCTTTACGAGCAGTACTTC	CASSSRAGGLYEQYF
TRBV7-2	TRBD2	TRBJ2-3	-	TGTGCCAGCAGCTCAACCCGTCGGGCGGCGGGAGTAATGGATACGCAGTATTTT	CASSSTRRAAGVMDTQYF
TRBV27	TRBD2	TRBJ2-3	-	TGTGCCAGCAGTCAACCACGGGAGGGGGTCGCAGATACGCAGTATTTT	CASSQPREGVADTQYF
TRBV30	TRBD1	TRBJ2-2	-	TGTGCCTGGAATCTCATCAGGGGGTTCGGCACCGGGGAGCTGTTTTTT	CAWNLIRGFGTGELFF